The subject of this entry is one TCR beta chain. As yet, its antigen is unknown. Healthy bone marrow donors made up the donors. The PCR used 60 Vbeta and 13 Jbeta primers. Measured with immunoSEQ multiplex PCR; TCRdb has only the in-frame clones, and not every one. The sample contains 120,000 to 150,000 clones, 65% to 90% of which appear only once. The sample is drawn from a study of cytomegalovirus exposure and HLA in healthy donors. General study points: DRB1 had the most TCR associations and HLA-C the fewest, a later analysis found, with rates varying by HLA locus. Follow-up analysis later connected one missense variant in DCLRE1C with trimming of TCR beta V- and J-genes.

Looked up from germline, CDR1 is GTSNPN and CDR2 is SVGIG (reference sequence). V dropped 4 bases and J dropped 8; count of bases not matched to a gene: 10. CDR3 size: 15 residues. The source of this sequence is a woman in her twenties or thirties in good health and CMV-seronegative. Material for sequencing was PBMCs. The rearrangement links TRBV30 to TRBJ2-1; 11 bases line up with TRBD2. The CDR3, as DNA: TGTGCCTGGAACTTAGCGGGAGGGCCTATTGATGAGCAGTTCTTC. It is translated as CAWNLAGGPIDEQFF.